The rows below give T cell receptor beta chains drawn from one sample of a study of shared clonotypes between healthy human individuals. Measured with immunoSEQ multiplex PCR; TCRdb has only the in-frame clones, and not every one. The profile shows some 2 million clones, 85% to 95% of them singletons. The sequenced material came from naive CD4+ T cells sorted from blood. The receptor source for this set is a man aged 18 to 29 in good health. CDR3s include the opening cysteine and the closing phenylalanine or tryptophan. The D gene is left open where the match is weak. A row's size may be missing; if present it is once, few, many or a size class.

clone size | J gene | D gene | V gene | CDR3 protein | CDR3 DNA
- | TRBJ1-5 | - | TRBV4-3 | CASSQVSGGDQPQHF | TGCGCCAGCAGCCAAGTGTCAGGCGGGGATCAGCCCCAGCATTTT
- | TRBJ2-7 | - | TRBV6-6 | CASSLRAGPYEQYF | TGTGCCAGCAGCCTGAGGGCGGGACCCTACGAGCAGTACTTC
- | TRBJ2-3 | - | TRBV2 | CASIRDMISTDTQYF | TGTGCCAGCATCCGGGACATGATTAGCACAGATACGCAGTATTTT
few | TRBJ2-7 | - | TRBV7-2 | CASSSDYEQYF | TGTGCCAGCAGCTCGGACTACGAGCAGTACTTC
once | TRBJ1-5 | TRBD1 | TRBV7-2 | CASSPRTGEINQPQHF | TGTGCCAGCAGCCCACGGACAGGAGAAATCAATCAGCCCCAGCATTTT
once | TRBJ1-1 | - | TRBV10-3 | CAISEFRERLTEAFF | TGTGCCATCAGTGAGTTTAGAGAAAGACTCACTGAAGCTTTCTTT
- | TRBJ2-1 | TRBD1 | TRBV9 | CASSVDRVVNEQFF | TGTGCCAGCAGCGTGGACAGGGTGGTCAATGAGCAGTTCTTC
- | TRBJ2-5 | - | TRBV4-2 | CASSRQPGGPGETQYF | TGTGCCAGCAGCCGACAACCGGGGGGCCCAGGGGAGACCCAGTACTTC
- | TRBJ2-7 | TRBD1 | TRBV7-2 | CASSFRTGGFYEQYF | TGTGCCAGCAGCTTCCGGACAGGGGGCTTCTACGAGCAGTACTTC
once | TRBJ2-7 | - | TRBV5-4 | CASSLGGAASSYEQYF | TGTGCCAGCAGCTTGGGTGGGGCAGCCTCCTCCTACGAGCAGTACTTC
- | TRBJ2-1 | - | TRBV30 | CAWGPGGSSYNEQFF | TGTGCCTGGGGTCCCGGGGGAAGCTCCTACAATGAGCAGTTCTTC
- | TRBJ1-2 | - | TRBV6-1 | CASSGLNYGYTF | TGTGCCAGCAGTGGACTTAACTATGGCTACACCTTC
- | TRBJ2-5 | - | TRBV25-1 | CASSVPWGETQYF | TGTGCCAGCAGTGTCCCCTGGGGAGAGACCCAGTACTTC
- | TRBJ2-3 | TRBD2 | TRBV30 | CAWSVWREATDTQYF | TGTGCCTGGAGTGTATGGCGGGAGGCCACAGATACGCAGTATTTT
- | TRBJ2-7 | - | TRBV11-2 | CASSPPGAYEQYF | TGTGCCAGCAGCCCCCCAGGAGCATACGAGCAGTACTTC
- | TRBJ2-5 | - | TRBV7-9 | CASSRWTVGETQYF | TGTGCCAGCAGCCGGTGGACCGTGGGAGAGACCCAGTACTTC
- | TRBJ2-7 | - | TRBV18 | CASSPSGSSYEQYF | TGTGCCAGCTCACCCTCCGGGAGCTCCTACGAGCAGTACTTC
- | TRBJ1-2 | - | TRBV2 | CASTRAPSHSNYGYTF | TGTGCCAGCACGCGGGCCCCCTCACACAGTAACTATGGCTACACCTTC
- | TRBJ2-5 | - | TRBV6-1 | CASRPSLVGETQYF | TGTGCCAGCAGACCCTCACTAGTCGGGGAGACCCAGTACTTC
many | TRBJ1-3 | - | TRBV2 | CASRERGGAWNTIYF | TGTGCCAGCAGGGAACGAGGGGGTGCGTGGAACACCATATATTTT
- | TRBJ2-5 | - | TRBV13 | CASSLGGNQETQYF | TGTGCCAGCAGCTTAGGAGGAAACCAAGAGACCCAGTACTTC
- | TRBJ2-3 | - | TRBV18 | CASSPDGTSTDTQYF | TGTGCCAGCTCACCAGACGGAACTAGCACAGATACGCAGTATTTT
- | TRBJ2-7 | TRBD1 | TRBV27 | CASRAGTGGGYEQYF | TGTGCCAGCAGGGCCGGGACAGGGGGCGGTTACGAGCAGTACTTC
- | TRBJ1-2 | - | TRBV2 | CATLLGGVGGYTF | TGTGCCACCCTGTTGGGGGGCGTCGGCGGCTACACCTTC
- | TRBJ1-1 | - | TRBV30 | CAWSIGQNTEAFF | TGTGCCTGGAGTATTGGACAGAACACTGAAGCTTTCTTT
- | TRBJ2-7 | - | TRBV11-2 | CASSLVGWVYEQYF | TGTGCCAGCAGCTTAGTAGGGTGGGTTTACGAGCAGTACTTC
- | TRBJ2-1 | TRBD2 | TRBV30 | CAWSVLRGLYNEQFF | TGTGCCTGGAGTGTACTGCGGGGACTATACAATGAGCAGTTCTTC